This T cell receptor (beta chain) was identified during a study of cytomegalovirus exposure and HLA in healthy donors. Study conclusions and caveats: Further analysis was carried out later, and it showed several of the most significant clusters appearing linked to common viral pathogens. Fewer N-insertions (relative to the approximately 670-donor mean) were reportedly seen in an Asian-associated ancestry cluster in a later analysis. The study designated 160 or so TCR beta chains cytomegalovirus-associated. Analysis was carried out at a later point, and it linked a missense DCLRE1C variant to TCR beta V- and J-gene trimming.

Researchers ran the PCR with 60 Vbeta and 13 Jbeta primers. Produced via immunoSEQ multiplex PCR; TCRdb's table is partial and in-frame only. The sample records around 100,000 clones, around 9.1% being singletons. The CDR3 has 14 amino acids. V lost 4 bases, J lost 9 bases, and 9 bases stayed unmatched. CDR1 and CDR2 (germline): LNHDA, SQIVND (reference sequence). A note on this clone: What it binds is not known.

This clonotype was sampled from a man aged 40-50 years in good health and CMV-seropositive. V and J are TRBV19 and TRBJ2-1; 7 nucleotides line up with TRBD1. Sequencing was performed on PBMCs. CDR3 sequence (DNA): TGTGCCAGTAGTAGCGAACAGGGGTTCGGTGAGCAGTTCTTC. Translated: CASSSEQGFGEQFF.